This T cell receptor (beta chain) is from a study of T cell clones after liver transplantation. Study at large: A pre-transplant mixed lymphocyte reaction with TCRbeta sequencing defined graft-donor-reactive clones followed in post-transplant blood.

Generated by immunoSEQ multiplex PCR, the TCRdb table keeps only in-frame clones and is missing some. The top ten hold approximately 2.6% of the sample, which has more than 45,000 clones, about 73% seen once. V was cut by 5 bases and J by 2 bases, with 10 bases left in between. CDR1 SGHAT and CDR2 FQNNGV come from the germline V gene. This CDR3 has 13 amino acids. This chain joins TRBV11-2 and TRBJ2-7; D could derive from TRBD1 or TRBD2 (6 bases each). The sample was CD4+ T cells from blood, taken at the roughly 15-month timepoint. This receptor was obtained from a human patient who received a liver transplant. The graft donor may be the source of some T cells. As DNA, the CDR3 is TGTGCCAGCAGCGAGGGGGGAGCCTACGAGCAGTACTTC. Translated: CASSEGGAYEQYF.